One sample yielded the 28 T cell receptor beta chains listed below, sequenced in a study of T cell repertoires in aging, cancer and after chemotherapy. Peripheral blood genomic DNA, not sorted cells or RNA, was the template. Rearranged V-D-J TRB sequences were amplified with a mixed TRB-A/B primer pool. TCRdb passed the multiplex PCR reads through MiXCR, listing each CDR3 protein once. The sample carries under 15,000 distinct CDR3 sequences, approximately 31% recorded once. The sample comprised blood. Every receptor here comes from a human donor in good health. The donor label of this sample is uncertain.

This clonotype was recorded a few times. This chain connects TRBV15 to TRBJ1-3; 7 nucleotides agree with TRBD1. The junction had 6 bases not matched to a gene; V was cut back by 1 base and J by 6 bases. From germline, CDR1 is LNHNV and CDR2 YYDKDF (reference sequence). The CDR3 sequence is 15 residues long. The CDR3: CATSRAGGLSNTIYF. The CDR3 bases are TGTGCCACCAGCAGAGCAGGGGGGCTATCAAACACCATATATTTT.

By share of the sample, this clonotype is medium-sized. This sequence joins TRBV6-1 and TRBJ2-5; D is undetermined. The germline V and J ends were trimmed by 2 bases and 1 base, with 8 bases remaining between them. This CDR3 is built from 14 residues. Germline CDR1 is MNHNS and CDR2 is SASEGT. The CDR3 here is CASSEWKGQETQYF. The CDR3 bases are TGTGCCAGCAGTGAATGGAAAGGCCAAGAGACCCAGTACTTC.

By frequency in the sample, this clonotype is medium-sized. V gene TRBV15 combines with J gene TRBJ1-1; D gene unclear. The germline V and J ends were trimmed by 1 base and 2 bases, with 8 bases remaining between them. This CDR3 region has 14 residues. In germline, CDR1 is LNHNV, CDR2 YYDKDF (reference sequence). The CDR3 region has the DNA TGTGCCACCAGCAGAGGGTCGGCTAACACTGAAGCTTTCTTT. Its translation is CATSRGSANTEAFF. The complete variable domain, with remaining parts taken from reference TRBV15 and TRBJ1-1, reads DAMVIQNPRYQVTQFGKPVTLSCSQTLNHNVMYWYQQKSSQAPKLLFHYYDKDFNNEADTPDNFQSRRPNTSFCFLDIRSPGLGDTAMYLCATSRGSANTEAFFGQGTRLTVV.

The chain carries TRBV12-3 or TRBV12-4 and TRBJ2-2; 7 bases agree with TRBD1. The V gene end was trimmed by 1 base and the J gene end by 6 bases; junction bases not matched to a gene: 8. The length of the CDR3 is 16 residues. CDR3: CASSLEDRALAGELFF. CDR3 nucleotide sequence: TGTGCCAGCAGTTTAGAAGACAGGGCGTTGGCCGGGGAGCTGTTTTTT.

Concerning this clonotype itself: It is likely a read error, because the conserved phenylalanine at the end of the CDR3 is missing. The CDR3 here is CATSRSDGRYGYTC. Written as DNA, the CDR3 is TGTGCCACCAGCAGGTCGGACGGTCGCTATGGCTACACCTGT. The chain recombines TRBV15 with TRBJ1-2; D is undetermined. Trimming took 3 bases from V and 4 from J, leaving 12 bases between them. The CDR3 spans 14 residues. The germline CDR1 and CDR2 sequences are LNHNV and YYDKDF (reference sequence).

This clonotype was found a few times. The J gene is TRBJ1-4, the V gene TRBV6-6; TRBD1 is a possible D gene (6 bases). Trimming left V 2 bases short and J 11 bases short, with 9 bases between. The CDR3 has 12 amino acids. The V gene's germline CDR1 is MNHNY and CDR2 SVGAGI (reference sequence). The CDR3 DNA reads TGTGCCAGCAGTTACCGACAGGACAAACTGTTTTTT. Translated, it gives CASSYRQDKLFF.

The V gene is TRBV10-3, the J gene TRBJ1-1, with a tentative D call TRBD1 (6 bases). V gave up 10 bases and J gave up 6 bases, with 18 bases separating them. Germline CDR1 is ENHRY and CDR2 is SYGVKD. The CDR3 covers 13 residues. In DNA, the CDR3 is TGTGCCACGGGGGGGCGACACTGGGCTGAAGCTTTCTTT. It yields the protein CATGGRHWAEAFF.

This clonotype was counted only a few times. The chain is built from TRBV19 and TRBJ2-3, with D unclear. V dropped 4 bases and J dropped 4 bases, with 9 bases sitting between them. This CDR3 region has 13 residues. Germline V gene data show CDR1 as LNHDA and CDR2 as SQIVND (reference sequence). CDR3 region: CASSKGKPDTQYF. The CDR3 region has the DNA TGTGCCAGTAGTAAAGGGAAGCCAGATACGCAGTATTTT.

V usage is TRBV11-2 and J usage is TRBJ2-7; D unresolved. V lost 5 bases and J lost 5, with 13 bases in between. Germline V gene lookup returns CDR1 SGHAT and CDR2 FQNNGV. The CDR3 has 13 amino acids. The CDR3 bases are TGTGCCAGCAGCACATTTGGGGTCCACGAGCAGTACTTC. It specifies CASSTFGVHEQYF.

This clonotype is labeled as medium-sized. The J gene is TRBJ2-1, the V gene TRBV29-1, with D possibly matching TRBD1 (5 bases). V was clipped by 5 bases and J by 0 bases, with 23 bases between them. This CDR3 contains 18 residues. Germline V gene sequence: CDR1 SQVTM, CDR2 ANQGSEA. Here the CDR3 DNA reads TGCAGCGTTACTGGCGCAGGGCACGTCCAGAGCTCCTACAATGAGCAGTTCTTC. Translating gives CSVTGAGHVQSSYNEQFF.

The genes are TRBV5-1 and TRBJ2-3, with 11 nucleotides matching TRBD2. The germline V gene encodes CDR1 SGHRS and CDR2 YFSETQ. The CDR3 loop spans 18 amino acids. J gave up 6 bases and V 2 bases, and 14 bases lay outside the gene matches. In nucleotides, the CDR3 is TGCGCCAGCAGCTTTGGCTTCGCTAGCGGGGGGTCGGGGGATACGCAGTATTTT. It translates to CASSFGFASGGSGDTQYF.

The chain couples TRBV5-1 to TRBJ2-7; 9 bases are a match to TRBD1. The junction had 7 bases not matched to a gene; V was cut back by 3 bases and J by 6 bases. Germline V CDR1 and CDR2: SGHRS, YFSETQ. The CDR3 runs to 14 residues. The CDR3 is CASSSGQGLPEQYF. CDR3 DNA: TGCGCCAGCAGCTCGGGACAGGGTCTTCCCGAGCAGTACTTC.

The rearrangement links TRBV19 to TRBJ1-1; 7 bases map to TRBD1. The germline gives CDR1 LNHDA, CDR2 SQIVND (reference sequence). V trimming: 6 bases; J trimming: 8 bases; junction bases outside the gene matches: 6. This CDR3 region has 12 residues. CDR3 nucleotide sequence: TGTGCCAGTAGCTGGGGGGACAGAGAAGCTTTCTTT. This codes for CASSWGDREAFF.

The chain carries TRBV19 and TRBJ2-3, with D possibly being TRBD2 (7 bases). The CDR3 has 17 amino acids. The V end lost 1 base, the J end lost 6 bases, and 20 bases lay between the germline ends. Germline CDR1 reads LNHDA; CDR2 reads SQIVND (reference sequence). The CDR3 here is CASSIGPEAGRGDTQYF. The CDR3 DNA sequence: TGTGCCAGTAGTATAGGCCCAGAGGCGGGGAGGGGGGATACGCAGTATTTT. The variable domain in full, with the rest retrieved from reference TRBV19 and TRBJ2-3, is DGGITQSPKYLFRKEGQNVTLSCEQNLNHDAMYWYRQDPGQGLRLIYYSQIVNDFQKGDIAEGYSVSREKKESFPLTVTSAQKNPTAFYLCASSIGPEAGRGDTQYFGPGTRLTVL.

There are a few counts of this clonotype. The chain employs TRBV6-5 and TRBJ1-4; D gene unclear. CDR1 is MNHEY and CDR2 is SVGAGI in the germline V gene. This CDR3 is 12 amino acids long. Between the trimmed V and J ends, which lost 4 bases and 11 bases, there was a span of 11 bases. The CDR3 nucleotides read TGTGCCAGCAGTTCCCAACCTGGGAAACTGTTTTTT. It codes for CASSSQPGKLFF.

This clonotype occurred a few times. J is TRBJ2-2 and V is TRBV10-3; D possibly corresponds to TRBD2 (5 bases). The CDR3 consists of 15 residues. Per germline, CDR1 ENHRY and CDR2 SYGVKD. The ends were cut back, 6 bases at V and 0 bases at J, with 11 bases in the middle. The DNA for the CDR3 is TGTGCCATCAGGCGCGGGCAGGCGAACACCGGGGAGCTGTTTTTT. Its protein is CAIRRGQANTGELFF.

This clonotype was seen a few times. This chain links TRBV5-6 with TRBJ2-7, with a possible D match to TRBD1 (5 bases). Germline V lookup: CDR1 SGHDT, CDR2 YYEEEE. V shed 1 base and J shed 2 bases, with 7 bases lying between them. This CDR3 spans 13 amino acids. In DNA form, the CDR3 reads TGTGCCAGCAGCTTGAAGACAGCCTACGAGCAGTACTTC. It is translated as CASSLKTAYEQYF. Looking up the rest from reference TRBV5-6 and TRBJ2-7 gives the full variable domain: DAGVTQSPTHLIKTRGQQVTLRCSPKSGHDTVSWYQQALGQGPQFIFQYYEEEERQRGNFPDRFSGHQFPNYSSELNVNALLLGDSALYLCASSLKTAYEQYFGPGTRLTVT.

By proportion, this clonotype is medium-sized (0.01 to 0.1%). The rearrangement uses TRBV29-1 and TRBJ1-2, with a possible D match to TRBD1 (5 bases). Per germline, CDR1 SQVTM and CDR2 ANQGSEA. This CDR3 has 13 amino acids. Trimming stripped 6 bases from V and 4 bases from J, with 15 bases between. CDR3 bases: TGCAGCGTATCTGACAGAAACCTCTATGGCTACACCTTC. Translated, it gives CSVSDRNLYGYTF. The full variable domain, its missing parts supplied by reference TRBV29-1 and TRBJ1-2, is SAVISQKPSRDICQRGTSLTIQCQVDSQVTMMFWYRQQPGQSLTLIATANQGSEATYESGFVIDKFPISRPNLTFSTLTVSNMSPEDSSIYLCSVSDRNLYGYTFGSGTRLTVV.

This chain uses TRBV27 with TRBJ1-2; D gene ambiguous. Germline lookup yields CDR1 MNHEY and CDR2 SMNVEV (reference sequence). This CDR3 region has 13 residues. Trimming shortened V by 5 bases and J by 2 bases, and 9 bases separated the two germline ends. CDR3 sequence: CASSPSGNYGYTF. CDR3 DNA sequence: TGTGCCAGCAGTCCCTCCGGAAACTATGGCTACACCTTC.

V usage is TRBV6-5 and J usage is TRBJ1-6; D may be TRBD1 (5 bases). Germline V CDR1 and CDR2: MNHEY, SVGAGI. The CDR3 consists of 16 residues. Trimming left V 6 bases short and J 5 bases short, with 17 bases between. Here the CDR3 DNA reads TGTGCCAGCAGCGCAGCGACTGGGGGGAATAATTCACCCCTCCACTTT. Its translation: CASSAATGGNNSPLHF.

There are a few counts of this clonotype. V and J are TRBV18 and TRBJ1-1; a possible D gene is TRBD1 (5 bases). CDR1 and CDR2 (germline): KGHSH, LQKENI. The ends were cut back, 0 bases at V and 1 base at J, with 6 bases in the middle. This CDR3 is built from 14 residues. CDR3 sequence: CASSPPGANTEAFF. The CDR3 region has the DNA TGTGCCAGCTCACCACCCGGGGCGAACACTGAAGCTTTCTTT.

In this sample, this clonotype turned up a few times. The V and J genes are TRBV19 and TRBJ2-3, with D hard to call. CDR3 length equals 16 residues. The germline V and J ends were trimmed by 9 bases and 4 bases, with 23 bases remaining between them. In germline, CDR1 is LNHDA, CDR2 SQIVND (reference sequence). The CDR3 is CASSLSPGLASDTQYF. CDR3 bases: TGTGCCAGCAGCTTAAGTCCAGGTCTGGCATCAGATACGCAGTATTTT. Based on the CDR3 plus reference TRBV19 and TRBJ2-3, the full variable domain is DGGITQSPKYLFRKEGQNVTLSCEQNLNHDAMYWYRQDPGQGLRLIYYSQIVNDFQKGDIAEGYSVSREKKESFPLTVTSAQKNPTAFYLCASSLSPGLASDTQYFGPGTRLTVL.

In its sample, this clonotype ranks as medium-sized. The chain is built from TRBV30 and TRBJ2-2; 10 bases match TRBD1. V trimming: 5 bases; J trimming: 5 bases; junction bases outside the gene matches: 5. CDR1 and CDR2 (germline): GTSNPN, SVGIG (reference sequence). The CDR3 sequence is 14 residues long. CDR3 DNA sequence: TGTGCCTGGCTGACAGGGGGCTTTACCGGGGAGCTGTTTTTT. Translation gives CAWLTGGFTGELFF.

Only a few counts were recorded for this clonotype. The chain has TRBV6-5 and TRBJ1-3; maybe TRBD1 (5 bases). Germline values: CDR1 MNHEY, CDR2 SVGAGI. Between the trimmed V and J ends, which lost 7 bases and 0 bases, there was a span of 10 bases. The CDR3 runs to 14 residues. CDR3 region: CASIYDSSGNTIYF. CDR3 DNA: TGTGCCAGCATTTATGACAGCTCTGGAAACACCATATATTTT.

Of note for this clonotype: This may stem from a read error, because a much larger clone lies one nucleotide away. This chain uses TRBV19 with TRBJ1-6; D gene unclear. V dropped 3 bases and J dropped 7 bases, with 16 bases sitting between them. From germline, CDR1 is LNHDA and CDR2 SQIVND (reference sequence). The CDR3 extends over 16 amino acids. CDR3 loop: CASSINSKGSNSPLHF. CDR3 sequence (DNA): TGTGCCAGTAGTATCAACAGCAAAGGGTCAAATTCACCCCTCCACTTT.

This sequence joins TRBV12-3 or TRBV12-4 and TRBJ2-1; the match to TRBD2 covers 7 bases. The CDR3 runs 14 residues. V was clipped by 5 bases and J by 5 bases; unmatched bases: 6. The chain's CDR3 is CASSLKTSNNEQFF. The CDR3 region has the DNA TGTGCCAGCAGTCTTAAGACTAGCAACAATGAGCAGTTCTTC.

The chain uses TRBV13 and TRBJ1-5; possibly TRBD1 for D (5 bases). The germline gives CDR1 PRHDT, CDR2 FYEKMQ (reference sequence). V was cut by 0 bases and J by 6 bases, with 15 bases left in between. The CDR3 is 16 residues long. DNA for the CDR3: TGTGCCAGCAGCTTAGGCCCGGGACCGGGATGTCAGCCCCAGCATTTT. Protein product: CASSLGPGPGCQPQHF.

This clonotype was counted only a few times. The chain joins TRBV27 to TRBJ2-7; 8 bases are shared with TRBD2. The CDR3 totals 17 residues. V shed 2 bases and J 1 base; nucleotides not matched to a gene: 10. The germline V gene encodes CDR1 MNHEY and CDR2 SMNVEV (reference sequence). DNA for the CDR3: TGTGCCAGCAGTTTAGGTACCCCTGCTAGCGGGTCCTACGAGCAGTACTTC. Protein sequence: CASSLGTPASGSYEQYF.